Below, 28 T cell receptor beta chains from the same sample are listed, as sequenced in a study of cytomegalovirus exposure and HLA in healthy donors. A multiplex PCR was run with 60 Vbeta primers and 13 Jbeta primers. Data came from immunoSEQ multiplex PCR; TCRdb stores just in-frame clones and leaves some out. The data contain 95,000 to 150,000 clones, 77% of them seen just once; the ten biggest clones take up approximately 3.7%. Source material: PBMCs. These TCRs come from a human donor in good health.

The chain uses TRBV5-1 and TRBJ1-4; 7 positions agree with TRBD1. V lost 4 bases to trimming and J lost 4 bases; unmatched junction nucleotides: 4. Per the germline V gene, CDR1 is SGHRS and CDR2 is YFSETQ. The CDR3 totals 14 residues. The CDR3 DNA is TGCGCCAGCAGCGCAGGGACAGTTAATGAAAAACTGTTTTTT. Translated, it gives CASSAGTVNEKLFF. The variable domain in full, completed from reference TRBV5-1 and TRBJ1-4, reads KAGVTQTPRYLIKTRGQQVTLSCSPISGHRSVSWYQQTPGQGLQFLFEYFSETQRNKGNFPGRFSGRQFSNSRSEMNVSTLELGDSALYLCASSAGTVNEKLFFGSGTQLSVL.

CDR3 nucleotides: TGTGCCAGTAGTCTATCCAGGGGCTACGAGCAGTACTTC. This gives the protein CASSLSRGYEQYF. This chain joins TRBV19 and TRBJ2-7; D might be TRBD1 (6 bases). V dropped 5 bases and J dropped 3 bases, with 11 bases sitting between them. The CDR3 is 13 amino acids. CDR1 LNHDA and CDR2 SQIVND come from the germline V gene (reference sequence).

About this clone itself: Other DNA sequences in this specimen translate into the identical CDR3. V usage is TRBV9 and J usage is TRBJ1-2, with a possible D match to TRBD1 (6 bases). Germline V CDR1 and CDR2: SGDLS, YYNGEE. This CDR3 is built from 14 residues. The V gene lost 4 bases and the J gene lost 0 bases, with 10 bases spanning the gap. DNA for the CDR3: TGTGCCAGCAGCCTTCGGACAGCTAACTATGGCTACACCTTC. Amino acid sequence: CASSLRTANYGYTF.

The chain combines TRBV4-1 with TRBJ1-4, with 7 bases lining up with TRBD1. Trimming removed 1 base from V and 4 bases from J; junction bases left unmatched: 3. The CDR3 length is 15 residues. Germline loops: CDR1 MGHRA, CDR2 YSYEKL. Here the CDR3 DNA reads TGCGCCAGCAGCCAAGCCGGGACAGTTAATGAAAAACTGTTTTTT. Translating it yields CASSQAGTVNEKLFF.

This chain uses TRBV2 with TRBJ1-5, with a weak D call TRBD1 (6 bases). The CDR3 contains 14 residues. The germline CDR1 and CDR2 sequences are SNHLY and FYNNEI. Trimming stripped 1 base from V and 7 bases from J, with 11 bases between. The CDR3 here is CASSEEGQGQPQHF. The CDR3, as DNA: TGTGCCAGCAGTGAAGAAGGGCAGGGGCAGCCCCAGCATTTT.

The rearrangement links TRBV7-2 to TRBJ1-2, with D perhaps matching TRBD1 (6 bases). The germline V gene has CDR1 SGHTA and CDR2 FQGNSA. The CDR3 has 15 residues. The germline V and J ends were trimmed by 1 base and 4 bases, with 13 bases remaining between them. The CDR3 nucleotides read TGTGCCAGCAGCTTAGGGACAGCTGGATCCTATGGCTACACCTTC. Its translation is CASSLGTAGSYGYTF.

This chain connects TRBV18 to TRBJ2-1; TRBD2 aligns across 12 bases. The length of the CDR3 is 16 residues. Trimming at V came to 3 bases and at J to 7 bases, leaving 7 bases not matched to a gene. CDR1 and CDR2 from the germline V gene are KGHSH and LQKENI. This CDR3 is CASSPLLAGGKNEQFF. As DNA, the CDR3 is TGTGCCAGCTCACCCTTGCTAGCGGGAGGGAAAAATGAGCAGTTCTTC.

The genes are TRBV28 and TRBJ2-7; 13 nucleotides line up with TRBD2. The ends lost 4 bases at V and 6 bases at J; junction bases unmatched: 12. CDR3 length: 17 amino acids. Germline V CDR1 and CDR2: MDHEN, SYDVKM. The chain's CDR3 is CASSSGLAGEGSTEQYF. For the CDR3, the DNA is TGTGCCAGCAGTTCCGGACTAGCGGGAGAGGGCTCCACCGAGCAGTACTTC.

This sequence joins TRBV28 and TRBJ2-7; a weak D match, TRBD2 (5 bases). Trimming cost V 4 bases and J 2 bases, with 15 bases left between them. The CDR3 spans 15 residues. Germline V gene lookup returns CDR1 MDHEN and CDR2 SYDVKM. The CDR3 region is CASSWETRVTYEQYF. DNA of the CDR3: TGTGCCAGCAGTTGGGAGACCCGGGTTACCTACGAGCAGTACTTC.

In this sample, this clone turned up a few times. The chain combines TRBV5-6 with TRBJ2-5; 9 bases agree with TRBD2. The J segment lost 5 bases and the V segment lost 4 bases, leaving 12 bases of the junction unmatched. The CDR3 spans 16 residues. Germline assignment: CDR1 SGHDT and CDR2 YYEEEE. CDR3 bases: TGTGCCAGCAGCCGAGGGGTGCGGGAGGGCCGGGAGACCCAGTACTTC. It specifies CASSRGVREGRETQYF.

The chain has TRBV6-1 and TRBJ2-1, with TRBD2 matching over 7 bases. In germline, CDR1 is MNHNS, CDR2 SASEGT. With 0 bases clipped from V and 2 bases from J, the junction kept 1 base outside the gene matches. This CDR3 is built from 15 residues. The CDR3, as DNA: TGTGCCAGCAGTGAAGCGGGAGGGACCTACAATGAGCAGTTCTTC. This gives the protein CASSEAGGTYNEQFF.

This clone has a handful of counts. The chain carries TRBV5-1 and TRBJ2-1; D is unresolved. CDR1 and CDR2 (germline): SGHRS, YFSETQ. The CDR3 loop spans 13 amino acids. The germline V and J ends were trimmed by 0 bases and 10 bases, with 11 bases remaining between them. CDR3 amino acids: CASSLGQVGEQFF. CDR3 nucleotide sequence: TGCGCCAGCAGCTTGGGGCAGGTAGGCGAGCAGTTCTTC. Combining the CDR3 with reference TRBV5-1 and TRBJ2-1 gives the whole variable domain KAGVTQTPRYLIKTRGQQVTLSCSPISGHRSVSWYQQTPGQGLQFLFEYFSETQRNKGNFPGRFSGRQFSNSRSEMNVSTLELGDSALYLCASSLGQVGEQFFGPGTRLTVL.

Concerning this clone itself: At one of its ends the junction is not consistent with the germline gene, which may arise from a read error. The chain couples TRBV29-1 to TRBJ2-7; D is possibly TRBD2 (5 bases). The germline V gene has CDR1 SQVTM and CDR2 ANQGSEA. This CDR3 spans 13 amino acids. CDR3 DNA: TGCAGCGTCGAAGGCGGGCTCTCCTACGAGCAGTACTTC. This encodes CSVEGGLSYEQYF.

This chain uses TRBV7-8 with TRBJ2-7, with D possibly being TRBD2 (6 bases). Germline CDR1 is SGHVS and CDR2 is FQNEAQ. Trimming stripped 5 bases from V and 2 bases from J, with 16 bases between. This CDR3 is built from 15 residues. The CDR3 here is CASSPRAGRPYEQYF. The CDR3 DNA follows: TGTGCCAGCAGCCCCAGGGCCGGGAGACCCTACGAGCAGTACTTC.

This chain links TRBV28 with TRBJ2-2; 8 bases agree with TRBD2. The ends lost 6 bases at V and 0 bases at J; junction bases unmatched: 3. The germline CDR1 and CDR2 sequences are MDHEN and SYDVKM. There are 15 residues in the CDR3. The CDR3 DNA follows: TGTGCCAGCAGCCTAGCGGGTTCGAACACCGGGGAGCTGTTTTTT. Translated: CASSLAGSNTGELFF.

The chain has TRBV5-1 and TRBJ1-3; D remains unclear. Trimming cost V 0 bases and J 0 bases, with 10 bases left between them. Germline V gene data show CDR1 as SGHRS and CDR2 as YFSETQ. This CDR3 has 16 amino acids. CDR3 in DNA: TGCGCCAGCAGCTTGGGTCGTGCAGTCTCTGGAAACACCATATATTTT. It translates to CASSLGRAVSGNTIYF.

The chain links TRBV6-1 to TRBJ1-3; D is unclear. Trimming pared 5 bases from V and 3 bases from J, leaving 14 bases between. CDR1 MNHNS and CDR2 SASEGT come from the germline V gene. This CDR3 comprises 15 residues. The CDR3 spells CASSSSIGLGNTIYF. The CDR3 DNA is TGTGCCAGCAGTAGCTCAATTGGACTTGGAAACACCATATATTTT.

The chain carries TRBV27 and TRBJ2-5, with 7 bases matching TRBD2. The end of the DNA is better explained by TRBJ2-7, so the J call may be wrong. The germline V gene has CDR1 MNHEY and CDR2 SMNVEV (reference sequence). The CDR3 runs 15 residues. CDR3 protein: CASNQGGGSGNEQYF. The CDR3 region has the DNA TGTGCCAGCAACCAAGGAGGCGGGAGCGGTAACGAGCAGTACTTC.

The rearrangement uses TRBV4-1 and TRBJ2-7, with D uncertain. V was shortened by 2 bases and J by 5 bases, with 16 bases between the two germline ends. Germline V gene lookup returns CDR1 MGHRA and CDR2 YSYEKL. The CDR3 totals 15 residues. The CDR3 bases are TGCGCCAGCAGCCAATCCTGGGCTCAGAGTAACGAGCAGTACTTC. It yields the protein CASSQSWAQSNEQYF.

This clone was observed a handful of times. The CDR3 DNA follows: TGTGCCAGTAGTATCTGGCAGAACACTGAAGCTTTCTTT. Translating it yields CASSIWQNTEAFF. The chain uses TRBV19 and TRBJ1-1; unclear D gene. Trimming pared 3 bases from V and 1 base from J, leaving 6 bases between. The CDR3 is 13 residues long. Per the germline V gene, CDR1 is LNHDA and CDR2 is SQIVND (reference sequence).

With respect to this clone: One junction end disagrees with the germline gene, perhaps due to a read error. Other DNA sequences within the sample encode an identical CDR3. The V gene is TRBV7-9, the J gene TRBJ1-2; weak D call: TRBD1 (6 bases). Germline CDR1 is SEHNR and CDR2 is FQNEAQ (reference sequence). The CDR3 runs to 16 residues. CDR3 DNA: TGTTCCAGCAGCTTAGGACAGACATCAGCTAACTATGGCTACACCTTC. Its translation is CSSSLGQTSANYGYTF.

For the CDR3, the DNA is TGTGCCAGCGGACCCGGGACAGGGTTCTACGAGCAGTACTTC. Translation: CASGPGTGFYEQYF. The V and J genes are TRBV6-5 and TRBJ2-7, with TRBD1 identical over 9 bases. The V gene end was trimmed by 8 bases and the J gene end by 3 bases; junction bases not matched to a gene: 8. CDR1 and CDR2 from the germline V gene are MNHEY and SVGAGI. The CDR3 length is 14 residues.

As DNA, the CDR3 is TGTGCCAGCAGACTGGACAGCTTCAATGGCTACACCTTC. This codes for CASRLDSFNGYTF. The chain uses TRBV6-5 and TRBJ1-2; D possibly corresponds to TRBD1 (6 bases). The CDR3 spans 13 residues. Deletions cut 6 bases from V and 6 bases from J, with 14 bases between. Germline CDR1 is MNHEY and CDR2 is SVGAGI.

This clone has only a few counts. The chain combines TRBV7-9 with TRBJ2-3; 10 nucleotides line up with TRBD2. CDR1 SEHNR and CDR2 FQNEAQ come from the germline V gene (reference sequence). Losses at the gene ends were 5 bases for V and 6 bases for J; bases not matched to a gene: 8. CDR3 size: 15 residues. CDR3 loop: CASSLGLAETDTQYF. CDR3 nucleotides: TGTGCCAGCAGCCTAGGACTAGCGGAAACGGATACGCAGTATTTT. Supplemented by reference TRBV7-9 and TRBJ2-3, the full variable domain reads DTGVSQNPRHKITKRGQNVTFRCDPISEHNRLYWYRQTLGQGPEFLTYFQNEAQLEKSRLLSDRFSAERPKGSFSTLEIQRTEQGDSAMYLCASSLGLAETDTQYFGPGTRLTVL.

The chain carries TRBV6-1 and TRBJ2-3; D might be TRBD1 (6 bases). Deletions cut 1 base from V and 4 bases from J, with 9 bases between. This CDR3 spans 14 amino acids. The V gene's germline CDR1 is MNHNS and CDR2 SASEGT. The CDR3 protein is CASSEVRGADTQYF. In DNA form, the CDR3 reads TGTGCCAGCAGTGAAGTCAGGGGTGCAGATACGCAGTATTTT.

The V and J genes are TRBV2 and TRBJ2-3; D gene ambiguous. V dropped 4 bases and J dropped 2 bases, with 7 bases sitting between them. Germline CDR1 is SNHLY and CDR2 is FYNNEI. The CDR3 contains 13 residues. The CDR3 sequence is CASSGRVTDTQYF. CDR3 bases: TGTGCCAGCAGTGGAAGAGTCACAGATACGCAGTATTTT.

The V and J genes are TRBV4-2 and TRBJ2-5, with D perhaps TRBD1 (5 bases). The better agreement between TRBJ2-7 and the DNA end casts doubt on the J call. This CDR3 has 15 residues. CDR1 and CDR2 from the germline V gene are LGHNA and YNFKEQ. CDR3 sequence (DNA): TGTGCCAGCAGCCCCCGGGCAGGGCTCAACTACGAGCAGTACTTC. Translation gives CASSPRAGLNYEQYF.

The rearrangement joins TRBV6-1 to TRBJ2-1, with TRBD1 matching over 10 bases. The CDR3 has 15 residues. The germline CDR1 and CDR2 sequences are MNHNS and SASEGT. V shed 4 bases, J shed 2 bases, and the junction held 2 bases outside the gene matches. Here the CDR3 reads CASSGDRGPYNEQFF. The DNA for the CDR3 is TGTGCCAGCAGTGGGGACAGGGGACCCTACAATGAGCAGTTCTTC.